The clone carrying this TCR beta chain was detected only once. Measured with immunoSEQ multiplex PCR; TCRdb has only the in-frame clones, and not every one. The sample contains tens of thousands of clones, roughly nine tenths of which appear only once. The sample comes from a study of OX40 agonist ivuxolimab in advanced cancers. Whole-study context: At doses from 0.01 to 10 mg/kg, patients were given intravenous ivuxolimab every 2 weeks.

CDR1 SGHAT and CDR2 FQNNGV come from the germline V gene. V dropped 5 bases and J dropped 2 bases, with 15 bases sitting between them. The CDR3 totals 15 residues. The source was CD4+ or CD8+ T cells sorted from blood, collected in a trial of the OX40 agonist ivuxolimab. The rearrangement uses TRBV11-2 and TRBJ1-2; a weak D match, TRBD1 (6 bases). This TCR came from an adult with an advanced solid tumor such as melanoma, head and neck, liver or kidney cancer. Written as DNA, the CDR3 is TGTGCCAGCAGCCCTCCGGGGGGGGGCAACTATGGCTACACCTTC. It is translated as CASSPPGGGNYGYTF.